This T cell receptor beta chain was documented in a study of blood T cells in healthy people across ages. General study results and limits: A strong correlation between TCR beta diversity and naive T cell percentage was seen.

Isolation yielded PBMCs, at least 7 million per sample, in every case. Total RNA was isolated from each sample in quantities of at least 5 micrograms. Primed by a sample-barcoded 5' primer and a J-beta primer mix, a second PCR proceeded for about 7 to 11 cycles. One entry per CDR3 protein, called by TCRdb with MiXCR from the 5' RACE reads. The profile shows 650,000 or so distinct CDR3 sequences, roughly half of them singletons. Per the germline V gene, CDR1 is MNHEY and CDR2 is SMNVEV (reference sequence). V shed 5 bases, J shed 2 bases, and the junction held 5 bases outside the gene matches. This CDR3 has 15 amino acids. The table lists this clonotype with many counts. Its antigen is still unknown.

This TCR derives from a woman of 80 years or more in good health. The sample consisted of blood. The chain is built from TRBV27 and TRBJ2-7; 11 bases line up with TRBD2. The DNA for the CDR3 is TGTGCCAGCAGTGCGGGACTAGCGGACCCCTACGAGCAGTACTTC. Encoded protein: CASSAGLADPYEQYF.